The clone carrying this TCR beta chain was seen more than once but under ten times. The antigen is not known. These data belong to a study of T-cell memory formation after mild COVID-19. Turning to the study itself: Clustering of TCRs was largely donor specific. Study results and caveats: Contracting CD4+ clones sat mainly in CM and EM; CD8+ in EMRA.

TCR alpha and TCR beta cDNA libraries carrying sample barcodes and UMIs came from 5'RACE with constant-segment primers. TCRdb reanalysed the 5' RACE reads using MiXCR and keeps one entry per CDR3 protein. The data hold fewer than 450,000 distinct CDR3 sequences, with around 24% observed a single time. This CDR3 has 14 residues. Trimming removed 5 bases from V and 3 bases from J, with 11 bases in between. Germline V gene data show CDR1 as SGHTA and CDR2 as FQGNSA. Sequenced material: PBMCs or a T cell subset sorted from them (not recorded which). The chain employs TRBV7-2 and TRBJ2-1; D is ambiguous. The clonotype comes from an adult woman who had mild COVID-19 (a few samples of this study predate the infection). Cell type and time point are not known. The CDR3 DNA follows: TGTGCCAGCAGCCTAAGAGACGGCTACAATGAGCAGTTCTTC. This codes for CASSLRDGYNEQFF. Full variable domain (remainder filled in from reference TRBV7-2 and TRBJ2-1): GAGVSQSPSNKVTEKGKDVELRCDPISGHTALYWYRQSLGQGLEFLIYFQGNSAPDKSGLPSDRFSAERTGGSVSTLTIQRTQQEDSAVYLCASSLRDGYNEQFFGPGTRLTVL.